The 7 T cell receptor beta chains below come from one sample, sequenced in a study of OX40 agonist ivuxolimab in advanced cancers. TCRdb's copy holds only in-frame clones and misses some; the assay was immunoSEQ multiplex PCR. The sample shows around 84,000 clones, roughly nine tenths of them seen only once. This material consisted of CD4+ or CD8+ T cells sorted from blood, taken in a trial of the OX40 agonist ivuxolimab. These receptors all come from an adult with an advanced solid tumor such as melanoma, head and neck, liver or kidney cancer.

The chain joins TRBV19 to TRBJ2-1; 12 bases match TRBD2. Germline V CDR1 and CDR2: LNHDA, SQIVND (reference sequence). V lost 7 bases and J lost 9; bases outside the gene matches: 7. CDR3 length: 14 residues. CDR3 DNA sequence: TGTGCCAGTACCCCTAGCGGGAGGGCTTTTGAGCAGTTCTTC. It codes for CASTPSGRAFEQFF.

This sequence joins TRBV6-6 and TRBJ2-7, with D maybe TRBD2 (7 bases). V lost 5 bases and J 2 bases, leaving 16 bases between the germline ends. Germline CDR1 and CDR2: MNHNY and SVGAGI (reference sequence). CDR3 length: 15 residues. DNA for the CDR3: TGTGCCAGCAGTAGGGGGACAAGCGGGACCTACGAGCAGTACTTC. As protein: CASSRGTSGTYEQYF.

The chain carries TRBV9 and TRBJ2-1; 11 bases fit TRBD2. Trimming cost V 2 bases and J 5 bases; bases outside gene matches: 12. The CDR3 has 18 residues. CDR1 SGDLS and CDR2 YYNGEE come from the germline V gene. DNA for the CDR3: TGTGCCAGCAGCGTTACTAGCGGGAGCTCCGGGCGGAACAATGAGCAGTTCTTC. It codes for CASSVTSGSSGRNNEQFF.

The chain carries TRBV18 and TRBJ2-6; 9 bases map to TRBD1. Germline trimming cut 2 bases from V and 3 bases from J; bases unmatched to any gene: 8. CDR1 and CDR2 from the germline V gene are KGHSH and LQKENI. There are 18 residues in the CDR3. As DNA, the CDR3 is TGTGCCAGCTCACCATTCGGACAGGGGTATGGTGGGGCCAACGTCCTGACTTTC. Translated, it gives CASSPFGQGYGGANVLTF.

The genes are TRBV14 and TRBJ2-7; 9 bases map to TRBD1. Losses at the gene ends were 4 bases for V and 4 bases for J; bases not matched to a gene: 5. CDR1 and CDR2 (germline): SGHDN, FVKESK. This CDR3 is built from 14 residues. The CDR3 sequence: CASSLLDRGYEQYF. The DNA of the CDR3 is TGTGCCAGCAGCCTTCTGGACAGGGGATACGAGCAGTACTTC.

The table lists this clone with a few counts. One junction end does not reproduce the germline sequence, and a read error may be involved. The chain is built from TRBV7-9 and TRBJ2-7; 10 nucleotides line up with TRBD2. CDR3 length: 14 residues. Germline lookup yields CDR1 SEHNR and CDR2 FQNEAQ (reference sequence). CDR3 coding DNA: TGTGCCAGCAGCCTAGCGGGGGCGACCTACGAGCAGTACTTC. Its protein product is CASSLAGATYEQYF.

In its sample, this clone was seen a few times. The chain recombines TRBV5-6 with TRBJ1-5; tentatively, D is TRBD1 (5 bases). Between the trimmed V and J ends, which lost 1 base and 5 bases, there was a span of 10 bases. Germline CDR1 is SGHDT and CDR2 is YYEEEE. The CDR3 has 14 residues. The CDR3 loop is CASSLWTRDQPQHF. The CDR3, as DNA: TGTGCCAGCAGCTTGTGGACAAGGGATCAGCCCCAGCATTTT.